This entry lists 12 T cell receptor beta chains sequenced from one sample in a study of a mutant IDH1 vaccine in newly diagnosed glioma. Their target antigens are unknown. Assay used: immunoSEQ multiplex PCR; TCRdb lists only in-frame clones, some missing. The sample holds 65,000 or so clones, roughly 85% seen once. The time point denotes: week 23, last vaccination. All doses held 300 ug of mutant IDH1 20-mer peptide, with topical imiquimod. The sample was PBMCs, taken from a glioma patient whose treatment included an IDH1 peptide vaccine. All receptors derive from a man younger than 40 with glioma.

The CDR3 reads CASSVLQGGSTEAFF. CDR3 DNA: TGTGCCAGCAGCGTTTTACAGGGAGGGAGCACTGAAGCTTTCTTT. The chain has TRBV9 and TRBJ1-1, with D possibly matching TRBD1 (6 bases). Germline lookup yields CDR1 SGDLS and CDR2 YYNGEE. This CDR3 is built from 15 residues. V lost 2 bases and J lost 4, with 15 bases in between.

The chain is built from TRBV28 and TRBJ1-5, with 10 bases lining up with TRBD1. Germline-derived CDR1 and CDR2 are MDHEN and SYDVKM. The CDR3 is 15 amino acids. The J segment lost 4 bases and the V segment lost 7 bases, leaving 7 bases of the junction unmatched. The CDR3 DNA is TGTGCCAGCACCTTAGGGGACAGGGGAAATCAGCCCCAGCATTTT. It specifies CASTLGDRGNQPQHF.

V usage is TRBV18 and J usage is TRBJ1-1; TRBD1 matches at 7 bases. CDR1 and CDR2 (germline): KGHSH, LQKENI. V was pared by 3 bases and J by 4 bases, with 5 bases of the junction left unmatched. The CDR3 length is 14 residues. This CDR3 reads CASSPTWTGTEAFF. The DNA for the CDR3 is TGTGCCAGCTCACCCACTTGGACAGGCACTGAAGCTTTCTTT.

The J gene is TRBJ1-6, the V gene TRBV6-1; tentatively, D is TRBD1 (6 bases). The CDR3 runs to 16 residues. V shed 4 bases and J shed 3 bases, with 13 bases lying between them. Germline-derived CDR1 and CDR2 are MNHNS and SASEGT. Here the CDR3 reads CASSATGLYYNSPLHF. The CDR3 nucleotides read TGTGCCAGCAGTGCAACAGGGTTATACTATAATTCACCCCTCCACTTT.

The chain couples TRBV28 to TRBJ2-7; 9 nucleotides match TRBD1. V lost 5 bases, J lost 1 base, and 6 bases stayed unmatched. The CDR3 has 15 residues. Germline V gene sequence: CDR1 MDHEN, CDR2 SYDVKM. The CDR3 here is CASSNRGPQSYEQYF. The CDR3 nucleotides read TGTGCCAGCAGTAACAGGGGGCCACAATCCTACGAGCAGTACTTC.

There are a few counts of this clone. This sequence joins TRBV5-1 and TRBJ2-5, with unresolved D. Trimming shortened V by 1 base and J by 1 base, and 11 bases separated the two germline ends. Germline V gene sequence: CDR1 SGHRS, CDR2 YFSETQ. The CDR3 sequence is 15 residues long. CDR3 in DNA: TGCGCCAGCAGCTTGCCCGGACGAGGCCAAGAGACCCAGTACTTC. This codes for CASSLPGRGQETQYF.

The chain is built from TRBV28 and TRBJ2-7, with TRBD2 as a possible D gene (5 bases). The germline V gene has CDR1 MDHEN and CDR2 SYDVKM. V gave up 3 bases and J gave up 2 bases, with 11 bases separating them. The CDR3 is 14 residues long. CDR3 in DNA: TGTGCCAGCAGTTTGATCGGGGATGCCTACGAGCAGTACTTC. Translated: CASSLIGDAYEQYF.

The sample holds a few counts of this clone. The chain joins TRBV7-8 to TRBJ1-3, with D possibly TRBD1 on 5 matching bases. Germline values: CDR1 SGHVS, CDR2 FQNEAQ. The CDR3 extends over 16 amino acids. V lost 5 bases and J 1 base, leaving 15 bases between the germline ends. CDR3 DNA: TGTGCCAGCAGCCAAGAAAGGGGAAGTTCTGGAAACACCATATATTTT. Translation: CASSQERGSSGNTIYF.

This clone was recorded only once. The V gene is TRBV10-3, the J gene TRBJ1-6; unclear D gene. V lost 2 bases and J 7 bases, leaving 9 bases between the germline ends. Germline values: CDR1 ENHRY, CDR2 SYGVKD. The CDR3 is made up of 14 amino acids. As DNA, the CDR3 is TGTGCCATCAGTGAGCCAGGAACAAATTCACCCCTCCACTTT. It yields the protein CAISEPGTNSPLHF.

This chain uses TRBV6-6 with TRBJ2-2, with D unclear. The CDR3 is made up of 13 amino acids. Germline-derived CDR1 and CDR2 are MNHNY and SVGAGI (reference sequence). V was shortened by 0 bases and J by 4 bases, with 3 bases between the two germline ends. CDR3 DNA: TGTGCCAGCAGTTACTCAGGCACCGGGGAGCTGTTTTTT. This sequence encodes CASSYSGTGELFF.

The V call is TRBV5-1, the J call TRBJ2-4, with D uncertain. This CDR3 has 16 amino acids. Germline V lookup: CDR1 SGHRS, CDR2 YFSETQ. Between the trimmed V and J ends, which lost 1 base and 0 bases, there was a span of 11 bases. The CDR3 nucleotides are TGCGCCAGCAGCTTGCCCAGGCTCGAAGCCAAAAACATTCAGTACTTC. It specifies CASSLPRLEAKNIQYF. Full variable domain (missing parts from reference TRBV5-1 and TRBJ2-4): KAGVTQTPRYLIKTRGQQVTLSCSPISGHRSVSWYQQTPGQGLQFLFEYFSETQRNKGNFPGRFSGRQFSNSRSEMNVSTLELGDSALYLCASSLPRLEAKNIQYFGAGTRLSVL.

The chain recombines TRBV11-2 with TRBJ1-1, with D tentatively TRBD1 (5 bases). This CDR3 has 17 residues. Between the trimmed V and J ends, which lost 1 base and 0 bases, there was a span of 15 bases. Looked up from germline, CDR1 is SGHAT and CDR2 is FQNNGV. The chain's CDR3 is CASSLAHGGDMNTEAFF. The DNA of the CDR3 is TGTGCCAGCAGCTTAGCCCACGGGGGTGATATGAACACTGAAGCTTTCTTT.